This T cell receptor beta chain was identified in a study of blood T cell repertoires in COVID-19. Turning to the study itself: Specimens from acute and convalescent COVID-19 originated in the United States, Italy and Spain. Nucleic acid was either cDNA or gDNA, and it came from T cells, B-cell-depleted T cells, or PBMCs.

Authors' processing steps: For nucleated cells, counts were estimated from reference gene primer amplification. Libraries were prepared by immunoSEQ multiplex PCR; TCRdb keeps only in-frame clonotypes and omits some of them. The V and J calls and clone size are taken from that table; D and trimming were inferred from the DNA. The table includes 200,000 to 300,000 clones, 88% detected once. The sequence came from a man between 60 and 75 years old who had recovered from COVID-19. Sequenced: peripheral blood.

CDR3 amino acids: CASRTTGDPYEQYF. Here the CDR3 DNA reads TGTGCCAGCAGGACGACAGGGGATCCCTACGAGCAGTACTTC. This chain connects TRBV2 to TRBJ2-7, with TRBD1 matching over 8 bases. The CDR3 contains 14 residues. Looked up from germline, CDR1 is SNHLY and CDR2 is FYNNEI. Losses at the gene ends were 6 bases for V and 2 bases for J; bases not matched to a gene: 6.